The rows below give T cell receptor beta chains drawn from one sample of a study of blood T cells in healthy people across ages. TCRdb ran MiXCR on the 5' RACE reads and lists one entry per CDR3 protein. In the table there are around 990,000 distinct CDR3 sequences, 35% to 45% of which are singletons. Specimen: blood. These receptors all come from a man aged 18 to 29 in good health. CDR3s include the opening cysteine and the closing phenylalanine or tryptophan. D genes are given only for firm matches. Clone size appears in some rows only: once, few, many, or a class for an expanded clone.

J	D	size	V	CDR3	DNA
TRBJ1-2	-	-	TRBV4-2	CASSQSSGVNYGYTF	TGTGCCAGCAGCCAAAGTTCAGGGGTTAACTATGGCTACACCTTC
TRBJ1-2	-	few	TRBV7-2	CASSLATRGRLYYGYTF	TGTGCCAGCAGTCTTGCCACGCGGGGCCGACTATATTATGGCTACACCTTC
TRBJ2-3	TRBD1	-	TRBV4-3	CASSRGQGSDTQYF	TGCGCCAGCAGCCGGGGACAGGGATCAGATACGCAGTATTTT
TRBJ2-3	-	few	TRBV7-9	CASRHTRDRITDTQYF	TGTGCCAGCAGGCATACCCGGGACCGAATCACAGATACGCAGTATTTT
TRBJ2-3	TRBD2	-	TRBV7-9	CASSSAGGVDTQYF	TGTGCCAGCAGCAGCGCGGGGGGGGTAGATACGCAGTATTTT
TRBJ2-3	TRBD2	few	TRBV28	CASNSGGTTDTQYF	TGTGCCAGCAACAGCGGGGGGACCACAGATACGCAGTATTTT
TRBJ1-5	-	few	TRBV19	CASSIENGNQPQHF	TGTGCCAGTAGTATAGAAAACGGCAATCAGCCCCAGCATTTT
TRBJ2-5	-	-	TRBV20-1	CSARLSGETQYF	TGCAGTGCTAGACTTTCGGGGGAGACCCAGTACTTC
TRBJ1-5	TRBD1	-	TRBV28	CASSPLGQGEEQPQHF	TGTGCCAGCAGCCCCCTGGGACAGGGGGAAGAACAGCCCCAGCATTTT
TRBJ2-3	-	-	TRBV3-1	CASSQDLRMSCPTDTQYF	TGTGCCAGCAGCCAAGATCTTCGTATGTCGTGTCCCACAGATACGCAGTATTTT
TRBJ1-6	-	few	TRBV4-1	CASSQRSREGSPLHF	TGCGCCAGCAGCCAACGAAGCAGGGAAGGTTCACCCCTCCACTTT
TRBJ1-5	-	-	TRBV20-1	CSARDSRGSNQPQHF	TGCAGTGCTAGAGACTCCCGAGGGAGCAATCAGCCCCAGCATTTT
TRBJ2-5	-	-	TRBV5-1	CASSFRDALQETQYF	TGCGCCAGCAGCTTCAGGGACGCTCTCCAAGAGACCCAGTACTTC
TRBJ2-3	TRBD2	few	TRBV20-1	CSAQTSGGAITDTQYF	TGCAGTGCTCAGACTAGCGGGGGGGCGATAACAGATACGCAGTATTTT
TRBJ1-2	-	-	TRBV5-1	CASSNTGSSDGYTF	TGCGCCAGCAGCAACACAGGGAGCTCCGATGGCTACACCTTC
TRBJ1-2	-	-	TRBV29-1	CSVDSGRDAPFYGYTF	TGCAGCGTTGACAGCGGCCGAGACGCGCCGTTCTATGGCTACACCTTC
TRBJ1-2	TRBD1	few	TRBV5-1	CASSSESGTGDGYTF	TGCGCCAGCAGCTCCGAAAGTGGGACAGGGGATGGCTACACCTTC
TRBJ1-1	TRBD1	few	TRBV29-1	CSVAAGGRITEAFF	TGCAGCGTTGCTGCAGGGGGTAGGATCACTGAAGCTTTCTTT